This TCR beta chain was found in a study of T-cell memory formation after mild COVID-19. TCRdb reprocessed the 5' RACE reads via MiXCR and lists one record per CDR3 protein. The sample gives around 340,000 distinct CDR3 sequences, 13% of which show up once; roughly 23% is in the top ten. This TCR derives from a young man who had mild COVID-19 (a few samples of this study predate the infection). Cell type and time point are not known. Source material: PBMCs or a T cell subset sorted from them (not recorded which).

CDR3 in amino acids: CASSYDRGSYEQYF. The CDR3 region has the DNA TGTGCCAGCAGCTACGACAGGGGCTCCTACGAGCAGTACTTC. The chain has TRBV4-2 and TRBJ2-7, with TRBD1 identical over 8 bases. CDR3 length: 14 residues. V lost 5 bases and J lost 0; bases outside the gene matches: 3. Germline V gene lookup returns CDR1 LGHNA and CDR2 YNFKEQ.